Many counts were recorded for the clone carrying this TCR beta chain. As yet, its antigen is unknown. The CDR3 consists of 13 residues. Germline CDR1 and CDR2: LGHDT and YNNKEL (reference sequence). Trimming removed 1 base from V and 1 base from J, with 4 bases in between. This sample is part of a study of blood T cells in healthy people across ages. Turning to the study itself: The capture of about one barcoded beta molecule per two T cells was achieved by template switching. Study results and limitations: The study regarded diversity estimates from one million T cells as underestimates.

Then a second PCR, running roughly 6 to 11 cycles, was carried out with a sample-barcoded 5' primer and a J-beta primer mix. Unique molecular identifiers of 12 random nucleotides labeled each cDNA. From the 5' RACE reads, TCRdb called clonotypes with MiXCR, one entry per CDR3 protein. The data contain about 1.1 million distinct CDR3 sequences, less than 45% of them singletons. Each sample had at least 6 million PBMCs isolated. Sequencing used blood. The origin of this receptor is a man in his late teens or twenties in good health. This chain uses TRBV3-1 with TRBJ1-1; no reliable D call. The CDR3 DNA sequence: TGTGCCAGCAGCCAAGTTGAGAACACTGAAGCTTTCTTT. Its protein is CASSQVENTEAFF.